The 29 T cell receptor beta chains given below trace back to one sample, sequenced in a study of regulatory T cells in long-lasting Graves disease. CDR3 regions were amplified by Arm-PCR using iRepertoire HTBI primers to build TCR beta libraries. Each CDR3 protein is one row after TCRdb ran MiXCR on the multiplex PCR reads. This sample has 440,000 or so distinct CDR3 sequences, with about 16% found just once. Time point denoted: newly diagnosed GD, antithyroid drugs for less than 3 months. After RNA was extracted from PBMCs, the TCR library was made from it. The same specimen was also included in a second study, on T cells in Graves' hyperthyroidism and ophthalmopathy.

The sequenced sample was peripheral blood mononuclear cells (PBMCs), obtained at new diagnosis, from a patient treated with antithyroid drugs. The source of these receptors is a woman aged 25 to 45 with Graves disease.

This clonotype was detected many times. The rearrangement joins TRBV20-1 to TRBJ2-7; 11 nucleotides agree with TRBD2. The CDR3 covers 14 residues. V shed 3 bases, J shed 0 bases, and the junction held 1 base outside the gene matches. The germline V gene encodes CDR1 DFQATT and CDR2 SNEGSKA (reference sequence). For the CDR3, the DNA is TGCAGTGCTAGCGGACTAGCGGGCTCCTACGAGCAGTACTTC. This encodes CSASGLAGSYEQYF.

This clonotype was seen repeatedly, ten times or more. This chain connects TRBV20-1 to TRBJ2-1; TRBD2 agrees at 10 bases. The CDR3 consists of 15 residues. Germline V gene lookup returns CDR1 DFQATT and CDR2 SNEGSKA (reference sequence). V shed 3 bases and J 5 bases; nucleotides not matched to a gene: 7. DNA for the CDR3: TGCAGTGCTAGCAAACTAGCGGGATCCCACAATGAGCAGTTCTTC. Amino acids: CSASKLAGSHNEQFF.

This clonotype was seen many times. CDR3 DNA: TGTGCCAGCAGTTCCCCCCCCACTGAGACCCAGTACTTC. Amino acids: CASSSPPTETQYF. V is TRBV12-3 or TRBV12-4 and J is TRBJ2-5; D is ambiguous. The V end lost 4 bases, the J end lost 5 bases, and 11 bases lay between the germline ends. The CDR3 length is 13 residues.

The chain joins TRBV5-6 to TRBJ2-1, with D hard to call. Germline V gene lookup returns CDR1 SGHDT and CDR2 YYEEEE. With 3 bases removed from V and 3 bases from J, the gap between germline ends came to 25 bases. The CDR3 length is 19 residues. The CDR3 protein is CASSSIQFKGIPNYNEQFF. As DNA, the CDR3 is TGTGCCAGCAGCTCGATCCAATTTAAAGGGATTCCTAACTACAATGAGCAGTTCTTC.

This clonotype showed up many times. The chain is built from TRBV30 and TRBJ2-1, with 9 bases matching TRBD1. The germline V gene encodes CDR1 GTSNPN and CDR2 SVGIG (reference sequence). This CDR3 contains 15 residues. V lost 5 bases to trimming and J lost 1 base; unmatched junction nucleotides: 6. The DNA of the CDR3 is TGTGCCTGGGTCCGGGACAGGGTTTCCTACAATGAGCAGTTCTTC. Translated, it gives CAWVRDRVSYNEQFF. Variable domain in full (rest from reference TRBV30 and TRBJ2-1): SQTIHQWPATLVQPVGSPLSLECTVEGTSNPNLYWYRQAAGRGLQLLFYSVGIGQISSEVPQNLSASRPQDRQFILSSKKLLLSDSGFYLCAWVRDRVSYNEQFFGPGTRLTVL.

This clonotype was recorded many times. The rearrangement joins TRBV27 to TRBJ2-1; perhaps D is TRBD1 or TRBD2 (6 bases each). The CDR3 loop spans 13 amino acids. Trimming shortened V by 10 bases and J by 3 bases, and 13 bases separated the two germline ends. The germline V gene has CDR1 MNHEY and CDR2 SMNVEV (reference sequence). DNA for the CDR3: TGTGCCACCGTAAAGGGGGGCTACAATGAGCAGTTCTTC. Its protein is CATVKGGYNEQFF.

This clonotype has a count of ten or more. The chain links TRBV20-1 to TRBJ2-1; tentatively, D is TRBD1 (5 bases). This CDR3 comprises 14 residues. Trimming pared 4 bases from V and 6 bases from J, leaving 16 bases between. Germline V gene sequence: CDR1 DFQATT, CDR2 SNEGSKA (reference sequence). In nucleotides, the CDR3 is TGCAGTGCTAAGGGGCCAAATAGGAGCAATGAGCAGTTCTTC. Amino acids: CSAKGPNRSNEQFF.

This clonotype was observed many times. The CDR3 protein is CASSSPSTVTDTQYF. CDR3 DNA: TGTGCCAGCAGTTCCCCCTCAACTGTCACAGATACGCAGTATTTT. The V call is TRBV6-2 or TRBV6-3, the J call TRBJ2-3; D uncertain. This CDR3 spans 15 amino acids. Per germline, CDR1 MNHEY and CDR2 SVGEGT. Trimming shortened V by 4 bases and J by 2 bases, and 13 bases separated the two germline ends.

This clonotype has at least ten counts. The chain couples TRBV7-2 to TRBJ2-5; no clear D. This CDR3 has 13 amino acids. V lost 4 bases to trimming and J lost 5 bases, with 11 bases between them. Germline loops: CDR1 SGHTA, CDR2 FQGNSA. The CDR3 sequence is CASSSRGRETQYF. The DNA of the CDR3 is TGTGCCAGCAGCTCCAGAGGCCGGGAGACCCAGTACTTC.

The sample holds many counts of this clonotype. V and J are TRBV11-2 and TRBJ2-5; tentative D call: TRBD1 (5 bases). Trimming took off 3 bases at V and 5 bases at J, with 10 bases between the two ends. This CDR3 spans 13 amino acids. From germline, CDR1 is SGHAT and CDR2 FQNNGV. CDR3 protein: CASSFVGAETQYF. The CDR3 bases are TGTGCCAGCAGCTTTGTTGGGGCGGAGACCCAGTACTTC.

In nucleotides, the CDR3 is TGTGCCACCAGCAGAGATCAAGACACAGATACGCAGTATTTT. This encodes CATSRDQDTDTQYF. This chain links TRBV15 with TRBJ2-3; D is undetermined. The CDR3 is 14 residues long. Trimming removed 0 bases at V and 2 bases at J, with 6 bases between. Germline V CDR1 and CDR2: LNHNV, YYDKDF (reference sequence). Filled out from reference TRBV15 and TRBJ2-3, the complete variable domain reads DAMVIQNPRYQVTQFGKPVTLSCSQTLNHNVMYWYQQKSSQAPKLLFHYYDKDFNNEADTPDNFQSRRPNTSFCFLDIRSPGLGDTAMYLCATSRDQDTDTQYFGPGTRLTVL.

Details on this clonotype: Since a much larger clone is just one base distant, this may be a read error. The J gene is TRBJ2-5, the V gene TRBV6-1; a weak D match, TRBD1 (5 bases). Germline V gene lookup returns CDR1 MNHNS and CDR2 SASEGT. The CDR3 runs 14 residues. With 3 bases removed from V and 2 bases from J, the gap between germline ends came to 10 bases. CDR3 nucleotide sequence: TGTGCCAGCAGTGAGTCTAGACAGCAAGAGACCCAGTACTTC. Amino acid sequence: CASSESRQQETQYF.

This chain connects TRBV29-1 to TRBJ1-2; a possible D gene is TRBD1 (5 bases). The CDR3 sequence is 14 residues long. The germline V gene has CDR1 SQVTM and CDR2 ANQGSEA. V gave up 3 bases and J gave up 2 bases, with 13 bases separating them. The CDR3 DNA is TGCAGCGTTGAGTCGGGGGAGGGGAACTATGGCTACACCTTC. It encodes CSVESGEGNYGYTF.

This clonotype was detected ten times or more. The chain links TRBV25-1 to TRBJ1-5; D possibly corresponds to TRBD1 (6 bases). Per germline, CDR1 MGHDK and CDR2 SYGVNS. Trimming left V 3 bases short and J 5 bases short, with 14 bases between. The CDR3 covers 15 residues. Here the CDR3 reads CASSDTGNFHQPQHF. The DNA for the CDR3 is TGTGCCAGCAGTGATACAGGGAACTTTCATCAGCCCCAGCATTTT.

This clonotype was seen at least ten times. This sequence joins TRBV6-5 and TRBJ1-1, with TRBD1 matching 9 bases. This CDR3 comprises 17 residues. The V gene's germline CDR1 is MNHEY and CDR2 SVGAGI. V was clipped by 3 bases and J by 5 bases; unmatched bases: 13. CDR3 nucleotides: TGTGCCAGCAGTTATGGACAGGGGTTTTTATGGAGGACTGAAGCTTTCTTT. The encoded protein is CASSYGQGFLWRTEAFF.

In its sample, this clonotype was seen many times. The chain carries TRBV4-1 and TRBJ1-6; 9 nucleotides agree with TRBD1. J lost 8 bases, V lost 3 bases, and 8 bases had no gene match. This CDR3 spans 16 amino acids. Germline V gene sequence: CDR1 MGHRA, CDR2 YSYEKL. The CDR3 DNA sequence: TGCGCCAGCAGCCATCCCACAGGGGGCTTAGATTCACCCCTCCACTTT. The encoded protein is CASSHPTGGLDSPLHF.

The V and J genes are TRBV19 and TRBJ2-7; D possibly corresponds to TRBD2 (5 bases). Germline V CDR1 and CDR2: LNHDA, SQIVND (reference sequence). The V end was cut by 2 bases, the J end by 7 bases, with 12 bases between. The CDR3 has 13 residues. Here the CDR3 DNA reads TGTGCCAGTAGTATAACCGGGGAGCGAGAGCAGTACTTC. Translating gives CASSITGEREQYF.

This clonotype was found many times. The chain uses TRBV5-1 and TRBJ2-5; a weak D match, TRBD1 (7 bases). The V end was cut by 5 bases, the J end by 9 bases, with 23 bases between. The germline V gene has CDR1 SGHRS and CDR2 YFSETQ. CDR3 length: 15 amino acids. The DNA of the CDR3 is TGCGCCAGCAGTTTCGAGACAGGGAGGCTTGGGTCCCAGTACTTC. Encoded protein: CASSFETGRLGSQYF.

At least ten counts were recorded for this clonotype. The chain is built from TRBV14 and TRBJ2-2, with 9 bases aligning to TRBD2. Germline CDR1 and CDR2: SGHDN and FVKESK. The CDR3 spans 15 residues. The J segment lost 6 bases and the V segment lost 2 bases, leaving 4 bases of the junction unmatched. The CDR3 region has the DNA TGTGCCAGCAGCCAACGGCGGGAGGGCCCCGGGGAGCTGTTTTTT. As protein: CASSQRREGPGELFF.

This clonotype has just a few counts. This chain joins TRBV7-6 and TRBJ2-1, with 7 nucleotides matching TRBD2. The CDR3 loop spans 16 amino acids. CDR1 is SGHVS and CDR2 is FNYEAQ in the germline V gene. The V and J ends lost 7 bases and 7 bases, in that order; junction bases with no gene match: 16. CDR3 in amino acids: CASTIGLAETYNEQFF. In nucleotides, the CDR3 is TGTGCCAGCACCATAGGGCTAGCGGAGACGTATAATGAGCAGTTCTTC.

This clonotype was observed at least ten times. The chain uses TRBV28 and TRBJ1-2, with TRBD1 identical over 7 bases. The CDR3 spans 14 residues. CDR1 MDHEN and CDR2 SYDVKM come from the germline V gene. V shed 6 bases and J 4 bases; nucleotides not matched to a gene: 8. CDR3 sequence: CASRQTAGGYGYTF. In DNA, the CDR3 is TGTGCCAGCAGACAAACCGCAGGGGGCTATGGCTACACCTTC.

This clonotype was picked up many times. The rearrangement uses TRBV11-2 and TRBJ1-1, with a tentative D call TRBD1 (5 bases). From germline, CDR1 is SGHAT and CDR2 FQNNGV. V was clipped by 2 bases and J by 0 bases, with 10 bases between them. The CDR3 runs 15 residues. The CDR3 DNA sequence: TGTGCCAGCAGCTTAACGACAGAGATGAACACTGAAGCTTTCTTT. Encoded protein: CASSLTTEMNTEAFF.

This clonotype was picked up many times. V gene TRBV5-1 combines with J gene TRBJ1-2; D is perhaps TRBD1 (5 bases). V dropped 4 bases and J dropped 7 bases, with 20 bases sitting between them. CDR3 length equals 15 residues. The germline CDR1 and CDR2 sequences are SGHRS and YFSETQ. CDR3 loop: CASSPGDRGAGGYTF. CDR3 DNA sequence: TGCGCCAGCAGCCCTGGGGATCGGGGCGCAGGTGGCTACACCTTC. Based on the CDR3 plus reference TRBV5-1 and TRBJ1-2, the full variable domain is KAGVTQTPRYLIKTRGQQVTLSCSPISGHRSVSWYQQTPGQGLQFLFEYFSETQRNKGNFPGRFSGRQFSNSRSEMNVSTLELGDSALYLCASSPGDRGAGGYTFGSGTRLTVV.

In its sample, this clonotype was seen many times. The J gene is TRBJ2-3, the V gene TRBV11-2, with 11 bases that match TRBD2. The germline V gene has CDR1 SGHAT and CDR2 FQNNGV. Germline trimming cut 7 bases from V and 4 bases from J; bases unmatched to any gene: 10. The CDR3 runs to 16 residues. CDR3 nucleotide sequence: TGTGCCAGCACCCATCCGACTAGCGGGACTCCAGATACGCAGTATTTT. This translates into CASTHPTSGTPDTQYF.

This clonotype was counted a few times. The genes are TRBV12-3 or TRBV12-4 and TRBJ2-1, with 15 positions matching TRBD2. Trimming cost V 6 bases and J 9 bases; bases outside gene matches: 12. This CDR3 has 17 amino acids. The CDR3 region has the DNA TGTGCCAGCAGCCCGTGGACTAGCGGGAGGGCCGTTGGTGAGCAGTTCTTC. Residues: CASSPWTSGRAVGEQFF.

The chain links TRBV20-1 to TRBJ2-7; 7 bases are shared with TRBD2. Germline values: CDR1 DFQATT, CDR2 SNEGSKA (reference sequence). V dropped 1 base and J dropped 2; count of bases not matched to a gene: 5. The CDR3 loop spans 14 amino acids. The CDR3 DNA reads TGCAGTGCTAGAGCTTTAGGGACTACCTACGAGCAGTACTTC. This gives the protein CSARALGTTYEQYF.

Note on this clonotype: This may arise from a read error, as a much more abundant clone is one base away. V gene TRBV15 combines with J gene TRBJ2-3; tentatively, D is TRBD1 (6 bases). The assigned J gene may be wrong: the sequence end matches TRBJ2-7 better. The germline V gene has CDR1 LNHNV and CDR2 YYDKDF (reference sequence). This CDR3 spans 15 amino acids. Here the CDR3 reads CATSRNQGSAYEQYF. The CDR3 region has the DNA TGTGCCACCAGCAGAAATCAGGGGAGCGCCTACGAGCAGTACTTC.

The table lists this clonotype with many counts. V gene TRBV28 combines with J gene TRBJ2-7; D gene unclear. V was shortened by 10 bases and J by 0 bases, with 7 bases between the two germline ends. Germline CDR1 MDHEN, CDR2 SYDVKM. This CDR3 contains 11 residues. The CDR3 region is CATINSYEQYF. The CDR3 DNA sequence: TGTGCCACCATAAACTCCTACGAGCAGTACTTC.

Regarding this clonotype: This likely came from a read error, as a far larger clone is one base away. CDR3 DNA: TGTGCCAGCAAAAGCTCCTACAATGAGCAGTACTTC. Translation gives CASKSSYNEQYF. The V gene is TRBV12-3 or TRBV12-4, the J gene TRBJ2-5; D gene ambiguous. V shed 7 bases and J shed 11 bases, with 17 bases lying between them. The CDR3 consists of 12 residues.